The table lists the clone carrying this T cell receptor beta chain with many counts. Its antigen is unidentified. This sample is drawn from a study of T cell repertoires in cytomegalovirus infection. On the study more broadly: Public TCR beta signatures indicated both CMV infection and matching HLA type. Broader study findings: Using cumulative public TCR beta family frequency, the authors identified those who carried CMV together with the relevant HLA. HLA-C-restricted CMV-specific TCR beta clonotypes prevailed in the ex vivo response.

TCRdb itself ran the reads through MiXCR, one entry per CDR3 protein. In the table there are approximately 490,000 distinct CDR3 sequences, approximately 10% of which are singletons. The source of this sequence is a human donor in good health (CMV status not recorded). Some clones in this sample may be carry-over from other donors' samples. Sample: PBMCs.

CDR3 sequence: CASSFSAGTSGTDTQYF. The CDR3 bases are TGTGCCAGCAGCTTTTCTGCCGGGACTAGCGGCACAGATACGCAGTATTTT. V usage is TRBV11-2 and J usage is TRBJ2-3; 10 bases are shared with TRBD2. The CDR3 sequence is 17 residues long. Per the germline V gene, CDR1 is SGHAT and CDR2 is FQNNGV. The J segment lost 1 base and the V segment lost 3 bases, leaving 7 bases of the junction unmatched.